Sequencing of this T cell receptor (beta chain) was carried out in a study of control samples from healthy donors and cancer patients. Only in-frame clones appear in the TCRdb table, and some are missing; sequencing was by immunoSEQ multiplex PCR. The table records about 140,000 clones, 80% to 90% of them present only once. This CDR3 has 14 residues. CDR1 is SEHNR, CDR2 FQNEAQ, per germline (reference sequence). The germline V and J ends were trimmed by 3 bases and 3 bases, with 12 bases remaining between them. Material: blood. The chain employs TRBV7-9 and TRBJ2-7, with TRBD2 as a possible D gene (6 bases). The TCR was taken from a man aged 18 to 35 in good health. The CDR3 loop reads CASSFRGGYYEQYF. In nucleotides, the CDR3 is TGTGCCAGCAGCTTTCGGGGAGGATACTACGAGCAGTACTTC.